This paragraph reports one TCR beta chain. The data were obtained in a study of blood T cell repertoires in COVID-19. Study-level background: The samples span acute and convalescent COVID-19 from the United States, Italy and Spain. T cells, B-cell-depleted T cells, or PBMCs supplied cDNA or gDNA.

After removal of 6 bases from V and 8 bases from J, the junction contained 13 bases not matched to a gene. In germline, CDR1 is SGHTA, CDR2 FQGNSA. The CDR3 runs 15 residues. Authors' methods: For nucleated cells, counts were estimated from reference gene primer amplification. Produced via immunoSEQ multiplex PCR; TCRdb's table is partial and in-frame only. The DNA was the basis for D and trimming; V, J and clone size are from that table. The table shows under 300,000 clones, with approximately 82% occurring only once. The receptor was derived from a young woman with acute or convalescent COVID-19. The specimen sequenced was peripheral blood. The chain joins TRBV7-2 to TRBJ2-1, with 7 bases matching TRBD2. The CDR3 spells CASSPTTGTNHEQFF. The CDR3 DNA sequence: TGTGCCAGCAGTCCTACTACCGGGACTAACCATGAGCAGTTCTTC.